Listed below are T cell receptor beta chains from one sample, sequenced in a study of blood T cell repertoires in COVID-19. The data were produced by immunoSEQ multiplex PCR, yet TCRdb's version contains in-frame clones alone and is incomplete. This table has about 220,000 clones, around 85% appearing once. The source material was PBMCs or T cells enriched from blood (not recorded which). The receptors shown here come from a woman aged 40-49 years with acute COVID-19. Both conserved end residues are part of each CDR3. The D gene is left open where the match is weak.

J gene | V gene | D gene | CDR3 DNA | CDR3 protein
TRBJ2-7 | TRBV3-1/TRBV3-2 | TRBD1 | TGTGCCAGCAGCCAAGTCTTTTTCGACAGGGGTCTCGACGAGCAGTACTTC | CASSQVFFDRGLDEQYF
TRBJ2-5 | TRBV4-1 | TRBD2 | TGCGCCAGCAGCCAAGGGCGGGGGACCCTCCAAGAGACCCAGTACTTC | CASSQGRGTLQETQYF
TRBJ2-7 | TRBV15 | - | TGTGCCACCAGCAGAGATCCAGGACTTGTCTCCTACGAGCAGTACTTC | CATSRDPGLVSYEQYF
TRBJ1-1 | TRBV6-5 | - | TGTGCCAGCAGAAAAAACAGGGCCCGGGCCACTGAAGCTTTCTTT | CASRKNRARATEAFF
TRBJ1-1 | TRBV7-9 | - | TGTGCCAGCAGCTTAAGAGGCAGTGAAGCTTTCTTT | CASSLRGSEAFF
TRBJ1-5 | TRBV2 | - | TGTGCCAGCAGTCAGACAGGTTATAGCAATCAGCCCCAGCATTTT | CASSQTGYSNQPQHF
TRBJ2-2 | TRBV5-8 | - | TGTGCCACAGCTATCCAGGAGAACACCGGGGAGCTGTTTTTT | CATAIQENTGELFF
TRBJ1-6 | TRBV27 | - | TGTGCCAGCAGTCCTCTAAGTGCCTATAATTCACCCCTCCACTTT | CASSPLSAYNSPLHF
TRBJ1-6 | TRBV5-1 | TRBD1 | TGCGCCAGCAGCTTGGACAGGGGGCATTCACCCCTCCACTTT | CASSLDRGHSPLHF
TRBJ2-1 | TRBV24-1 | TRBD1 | TGTGCCACCAGTGATGGTGGGACAGGGTCGAATGAGCAGTTCTTC | CATSDGGTGSNEQFF
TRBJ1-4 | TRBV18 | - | TGTGCCAGCTCACCTGCCGGGTGGGAGAATGAAAAACTGTTTTTT | CASSPAGWENEKLFF
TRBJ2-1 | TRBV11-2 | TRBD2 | TGTGCCAGCAGCCGAGGGACTAGCGGGAGCAATGAGCAGTTCTTC | CASSRGTSGSNEQFF
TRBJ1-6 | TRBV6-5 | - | TGTGCCAGCGCGCGGGGGGGGGTTAATTCACCCCTCCACTTT | CASARGGVNSPLHF